The 22 T cell receptor beta chains presented below share a single source sample, sequenced in a study of T-cell reconstitution after alpha-beta-depleted transplantation in children. Library preparation (for TCRbeta) was performed with unique molecular identifiers. TCRdb fed the PCR reads into MiXCR, producing one record per CDR3 protein. Of about 610,000 distinct CDR3 sequences in the sample, about 10% were seen once. The material was PBMCs from the stem cell graft donor, obtained from the stem cell graft. These receptors all come from a human donor who donated a stem cell graft to a child with acute myeloid leukemia.

This clonotype was counted once. The rearrangement links TRBV18 to TRBJ1-1; D unresolved. The germline V gene has CDR1 KGHSH and CDR2 LQKENI. Trimming shortened V by 4 bases and J by 1 base, and 16 bases separated the two germline ends. CDR3 length: 16 amino acids. The CDR3 nucleotides are TGTGCCAGCTCACTTTATATGGGCCCGGGGAACACTGAAGCTTTCTTT. This encodes CASSLYMGPGNTEAFF.

This clonotype has only a few counts. The chain links TRBV7-2 to TRBJ1-5; a possible D gene is TRBD1 (5 bases). Trimming removed 3 bases from V and 9 bases from J, with 12 bases in between. The CDR3 covers 13 residues. CDR1 is SGHTA, CDR2 FQGNSA, per germline. The CDR3 coding sequence is TGTGCCAGCAGCTTCAGGGTTGATTCGCCCCAGCATTTT. It codes for CASSFRVDSPQHF.

Ten or more counts support this clonotype. V and J are TRBV9 and TRBJ2-7; no definite D call. CDR3 length: 15 amino acids. Trimming pared 0 bases from V and 0 bases from J, leaving 10 bases between. CDR1 SGDLS and CDR2 YYNGEE come from the germline V gene. CDR3 nucleotides: TGTGCCAGCAGCGTAGAAGGTAGCTTCTCCTACGAGCAGTACTTC. This codes for CASSVEGSFSYEQYF.

This clonotype was counted many times. The genes are TRBV6-1 and TRBJ2-7, with TRBD2 matching 11 bases. The CDR3 extends over 14 amino acids. With V trimmed by 7 bases and J by 2 bases, 4 bases remained unmatched. CDR1 MNHNS and CDR2 SASEGT come from the germline V gene. CDR3 residues: CASKSSGRAYEQYF. CDR3 in DNA: TGTGCCAGCAAAAGTAGCGGGAGGGCCTACGAGCAGTACTTC.

V and J are TRBV28 and TRBJ1-1; D not certain. From germline, CDR1 is MDHEN and CDR2 SYDVKM. V was trimmed by 7 bases and J by 3 bases, leaving 15 bases between them. There are 14 residues in the CDR3. CDR3 sequence reads: CASTPGVADTEAFF. CDR3 in DNA: TGTGCCAGCACCCCTGGGGTAGCCGACACTGAAGCTTTCTTT.

This clonotype occurred a few times. This chain joins TRBV4-2 and TRBJ2-3; the match to TRBD2 covers 7 bases. V shed 2 bases and J 4 bases; nucleotides not matched to a gene: 9. The CDR3 is 16 amino acids. The V gene's germline CDR1 is LGHNA and CDR2 YNFKEQ. The CDR3 sequence: CASSQFTGGSSDTQYF. The CDR3 coding sequence is TGTGCCAGCAGCCAATTTACCGGCGGGAGCTCAGATACGCAGTATTTT.

This clonotype came up many times. The chain links TRBV5-6 to TRBJ2-7; 13 bases match TRBD2. Germline V gene lookup returns CDR1 SGHDT and CDR2 YYEEEE. V gave up 4 bases and J gave up 2 bases; unmatched junction bases: 6. The CDR3 loop spans 16 amino acids. CDR3 sequence: CASSRTSGSLPYEQYF. The CDR3 DNA reads as TGTGCCAGCAGCCGGACTAGCGGGAGCCTCCCCTACGAGCAGTACTTC.

This clonotype was picked up a small number of times. J is TRBJ2-7 and V is TRBV29-1, with D maybe TRBD2 (6 bases). The CDR3 covers 15 residues. V was cut by 4 bases and J by 2 bases, with 18 bases left in between. The germline gives CDR1 SQVTM, CDR2 ANQGSEA. The CDR3: CSVAGVREGAYEQYF. The CDR3 bases are TGCAGCGTTGCGGGGGTGCGGGAAGGGGCCTACGAGCAGTACTTC.

This clonotype was recorded at least ten times. This chain connects TRBV6-5 to TRBJ2-3; the D is unclear. The CDR3 sequence is 13 residues long. V gave up 3 bases and J gave up 3 bases, with 7 bases separating them. Germline CDR1 reads MNHEY; CDR2 reads SVGAGI. Here the CDR3 DNA reads TGTGCCAGCAGTTATACTACAACAGATACGCAGTATTTT. Amino acids: CASSYTTTDTQYF.

This clonotype has a handful of counts. The rearrangement links TRBV15 to TRBJ2-1, with 8 bases identical to TRBD2. This CDR3 has 16 residues. V trimming: 1 base; J trimming: 7 bases; junction bases outside the gene matches: 9. CDR1 and CDR2 from the germline V gene are LNHNV and YYDKDF (reference sequence). The CDR3 sequence: CATSRGDGLARNEQFF. DNA of the CDR3: TGTGCCACCAGCAGAGGGGACGGACTAGCTAGGAATGAGCAGTTCTTC. Full variable domain (rest looked up from reference TRBV15 and TRBJ2-1): DAMVIQNPRYQVTQFGKPVTLSCSQTLNHNVMYWYQQKSSQAPKLLFHYYDKDFNNEADTPDNFQSRRPNTSFCFLDIRSPGLGDTAMYLCATSRGDGLARNEQFFGPGTRLTVL.

There are many counts of this clonotype. The chain joins TRBV29-1 to TRBJ2-3, with D uncertain. The V gene lost 4 bases and the J gene lost 5 bases, with 4 bases spanning the gap. The CDR3 has 10 amino acids. The germline CDR1 and CDR2 sequences are SQVTM and ANQGSEA. The CDR3 bases are TGCAGCGTTGTCCAAGATACGCAGTATTTT. It specifies CSVVQDTQYF.

This chain connects TRBV18 to TRBJ2-2, with D possibly called TRBD1 or TRBD2 (6 bases each). The V end was cut by 2 bases, the J end by 1 base, with 11 bases between. Germline CDR1 and CDR2: KGHSH and LQKENI. This CDR3 comprises 16 residues. The CDR3 DNA reads TGTGCCAGCTCACCAGGCAGGGGACTGAACACCGGGGAGCTGTTTTTT. Translation gives CASSPGRGLNTGELFF. Complete variable domain (other parts from reference TRBV18 and TRBJ2-2): NAGVMQNPRHLVRRRGQEARLRCSPMKGHSHVYWYRQLPEEGLKFMVYLQKENIIDESGMPKERFSAEFPKEGPSILRIQQVVRGDSAAYFCASSPGRGLNTGELFFGEGSRLTVL.

This clonotype was counted between two and nine times. One junction end does not reproduce the germline sequence, and a read error may be involved. This chain connects TRBV20-1 to TRBJ2-3; D is uncertain. CDR1 DFQATT and CDR2 SNEGSKA come from the germline V gene (reference sequence). CDR3 length equals 13 residues. CDR3 nucleotides: TGCAGTGCTGGAGATCAGGGCACAGATACGCAGTATTTT. This gives the protein CSAGDQGTDTQYF.

J is TRBJ2-3 and V is TRBV27; the match to TRBD2 covers 13 bases. The CDR3 has 17 residues. V gave up 6 bases and J gave up 2 bases; unmatched junction bases: 8. Per germline, CDR1 MNHEY and CDR2 SMNVEV (reference sequence). The chain's CDR3 is CASSYGTSGDHTDTQYF. The CDR3 coding sequence is TGTGCCAGCAGCTACGGGACTAGCGGGGACCACACAGATACGCAGTATTTT.

This clonotype has just one count. V usage is TRBV28 and J usage is TRBJ1-5, with D uncertain. V was shortened by 10 bases and J by 9 bases, with 16 bases between the two germline ends. The CDR3 runs 12 residues. Germline CDR1 MDHEN, CDR2 SYDVKM. CDR3: CAINGEKRPQHF. The CDR3 region has the DNA TGTGCCATTAACGGGGAGAAGCGGCCCCAGCATTTT.

This clonotype has a handful of counts. The chain has TRBV28 and TRBJ2-7; D not resolved. V gave up 7 bases and J gave up 6 bases, with 10 bases separating them. Per germline, CDR1 MDHEN and CDR2 SYDVKM. The CDR3 consists of 11 residues. In nucleotides, the CDR3 is TGTGCCAGCACCTCTCCCCGCGAGCAGTACTTC. Translation: CASTSPREQYF.

In this sample, this clonotype turned up many times. The gene calls are TRBV7-9 and TRBJ1-4; D possibly corresponds to TRBD1 (6 bases). This CDR3 spans 13 amino acids. Germline-derived CDR1 and CDR2 are SEHNR and FQNEAQ (reference sequence). Trimming stripped 3 bases from V and 8 bases from J, with 10 bases between. The CDR3 DNA sequence: TGTGCCAGCAGCTTCGCCGGGGGCGAAAAACTGTTTTTT. Translating gives CASSFAGGEKLFF.

The table lists this clonotype with many counts. The gene calls are TRBV6-5 and TRBJ1-1; D is perhaps TRBD1 (5 bases). Germline lookup yields CDR1 MNHEY and CDR2 SVGAGI. CDR3 length: 15 residues. Deletions cut 0 bases from V and 4 bases from J, with 12 bases between. CDR3 coding DNA: TGTGCCAGCAGTTACTCGGGTGGAAGGGGCACTGAAGCTTTCTTT. Amino acids: CASSYSGGRGTEAFF.

In this sample, this clonotype turned up many times. The genes are TRBV28 and TRBJ1-1; D gene uncertain. Looked up from germline, CDR1 is MDHEN and CDR2 is SYDVKM. This CDR3 has 12 amino acids. Between the trimmed V and J ends, which lost 5 bases and 3 bases, there was a span of 7 bases. DNA for the CDR3: TGTGCCAGCAGTATACTCTACACTGAAGCTTTCTTT. Encoded protein: CASSILYTEAFF.

The V and J genes are TRBV28 and TRBJ1-1; D gene ambiguous. CDR1 MDHEN and CDR2 SYDVKM come from the germline V gene. The CDR3 extends over 13 amino acids. The V end was cut by 3 bases, the J end by 3 bases, with 8 bases between. CDR3 sequence: CASSFRVDTEAFF. The DNA for the CDR3 is TGTGCCAGCAGTTTTAGGGTGGACACTGAAGCTTTCTTT.

This clonotype came up many times. This chain connects TRBV20-1 to TRBJ2-7; 10 bases line up with TRBD2. The germline V gene has CDR1 DFQATT and CDR2 SNEGSKA (reference sequence). Unmatched junction bases numbered 18, after V lost 5 bases and J lost 5 bases. CDR3 length equals 17 residues. The CDR3 loop reads CSAQPYSSGTSDHEQYF. The CDR3 nucleotides are TGCAGTGCTCAACCTTATTCCTCCGGGACTAGCGATCACGAGCAGTACTTC.

This clonotype showed up just a few times. The rearrangement uses TRBV20-1 and TRBJ2-5; D is uncertain. The CDR3 totals 14 residues. CDR1 is DFQATT and CDR2 is SNEGSKA in the germline V gene (reference sequence). Trimming removed 4 bases at V and 5 bases at J, with 17 bases between. For the CDR3, the DNA is TGCAGTGCTATAAATGTTGGGCAGAGGGAGACCCAGTACTTC. Protein sequence: CSAINVGQRETQYF.